Listed below are T cell receptor beta chains from one sample, sequenced in a study of blood T cell repertoires in COVID-19. Clones were read by immunoSEQ multiplex PCR, and TCRdb kept only the in-frame ones, dropping some. Of 350,000 to 450,000 clones listed, roughly nine tenths are singletons. The material sequenced was peripheral blood. Every receptor here comes from a middle-aged man with acute or convalescent COVID-19. The CDR3 runs from the conserved cysteine through the conserved F or W. A D gene is named only where the DNA matches it firmly. Some rows mark clone size as missing; the rest say once, few, many or name a class of expanded clone.

v_call	d_call	clone_size	j_call	cdr3_aa	cdr3_nt
TRBV27	TRBD2	.	TRBJ2-7	CASSLSVTSGQYF	TGTGCCAGCAGTTTATCGGTGACTAGCGGGCAGTACTTC
TRBV19	TRBD2	once	TRBJ2-1	CASSSGGQLAGDIYNEQFF	TGTGCCAGTAGTTCAGGGGGACAACTAGCGGGGGACATCTACAATGAGCAGTTCTTC
TRBV7-2	TRBD2	.	TRBJ2-1	CASSLFGGARNNEQFF	TGTGCCAGCAGCTTATTCGGGGGGGCGAGAAACAATGAGCAGTTCTTC
TRBV18	.	.	TRBJ2-7	CASSPGSSSEQYF	TGTGCCAGCTCACCGGGCAGCTCCTCGGAGCAGTACTTC
TRBV7-3	TRBD1	.	TRBJ2-7	CASSSLTGNEQYF	TGTGCCAGCAGCTCCCTGACAGGGAACGAGCAGTACTTC
TRBV6-2/TRBV6-3	TRBD1	.	TRBJ2-1	CASSLPGQRSSYNEQFF	TGTGCCAGCAGTTTACCGGGACAGCGAAGCTCCTACAATGAGCAGTTCTTC
TRBV27	TRBD1	.	TRBJ1-2	CASSRSSGGEYNYGYTF	TGTGCCAGCAGTCGCTCATCAGGGGGCGAATATAACTATGGCTACACCTTC
TRBV27	.	.	TRBJ1-5	CASSDSSHSNQPQHF	TGTGCCAGCAGCGACAGTTCCCATAGCAATCAGCCCCAGCATTTT
TRBV30	TRBD1	.	TRBJ2-2	CAYRQGAGELFF	TGTGCCTACCGACAGGGGGCCGGGGAGCTGTTTTTT
TRBV5-1	.	.	TRBJ2-1	CASSLQGDPYNEQFF	TGCGCCAGCAGCTTACAGGGCGATCCCTACAATGAGCAGTTCTTC
TRBV30	TRBD1	.	TRBJ1-1	CACSKGANTEAFF	TGTGCCTGCAGCAAGGGGGCGAACACTGAAGCTTTCTTT
TRBV2	.	many	TRBJ1-3	CASSRALPQYSGNTIYF	TGTGCCAGCAGCAGAGCTCTCCCACAGTACTCTGGAAACACCATATATTTT
TRBV7-2	TRBD2	.	TRBJ2-5	CASSGGLAGASETQYF	TGTGCCAGCAGCGGCGGACTAGCGGGGGCTTCAGAGACCCAGTACTTC
TRBV19	.	.	TRBJ2-1	CASSMALSYNEQFF	TGTGCCAGTAGTATGGCTCTTTCCTACAATGAGCAGTTCTTC
TRBV4-1	.	.	TRBJ1-1	CASSGHLNTEAFF	TGCGCCAGCAGCGGACATCTGAACACTGAAGCTTTCTTT
TRBV4-2	TRBD2	.	TRBJ2-7	CASSQELAGGAYEQYF	TGTGCCAGCAGCCAAGAACTAGCGGGAGGAGCCTACGAGCAGTACTTC